This TCR beta chain was identified in a study of cytomegalovirus exposure and HLA in healthy donors. Overall study findings and caveats: Relative to equally common others, HLA-associated TCR beta chains showed greater clonal expansion in a later analysis.

Details on this clone: Its specificity is unknown.

The PCR employed 60 Vbeta primers together with 13 Jbeta primers. The method was immunoSEQ multiplex PCR; TCRdb's version includes in-frame clones alone and lacks a portion of them. The table records roughly 180,000 clones, about four fifths of them present only once. CDR1 and CDR2 from the germline V gene are LNHDA and SQIVND (reference sequence). The ends were cut back, 5 bases at V and 6 bases at J, with 14 bases in the middle. CDR3 length: 14 residues. The chain uses TRBV19 and TRBJ1-5; D is unclear. Sequencing was done on a sample of PBMCs. The source is a man aged 25 to 40 in good health and CMV-seronegative. The CDR3: CASSQTGYVQPQHF. Written as DNA, the CDR3 is TGTGCCAGTAGTCAGACGGGGTACGTTCAGCCCCAGCATTTT.